This T cell receptor beta chain was captured in a study of a mutant IDH1 vaccine in newly diagnosed glioma. Whole-study context: In weeks 1, 3, 5, 7, 11, 15, 19 and 23, patients were vaccinated. Sex distribution of treated patients was around 62% male and about 40% female; mean age was around 40 years. Previous care, which was radiotherapy, temozolomide, or both, most often involved both.

The assay was immunoSEQ multiplex PCR, and TCRdb's table has in-frame clones only and misses some. The data contain 23,000 or so clones, around 79% of them singletons. A note on this clone: Antigen unknown.

Regarding time point: week 11, during vaccination. What each vaccine dose contained was 300 ug of mutant IDH1 20-mer peptide, accompanied by topical imiquimod. Germline trimming cut 0 bases from V and 7 bases from J; bases unmatched to any gene: 11. Germline V gene data show CDR1 as SGHVS and CDR2 as FQNEAQ. The CDR3 consists of 17 residues. This clonotype originated in a man aged 40-55 years with glioma. This specimen was PBMCs, taken from a glioma patient whose treatment included an IDH1 peptide vaccine. The chain is built from TRBV7-8 and TRBJ2-1; 8 bases match TRBD2. The CDR3 reads CASSLAPSSGINNEQFF. DNA of the CDR3: TGTGCCAGCAGCTTAGCGCCAAGTAGCGGGATAAATAATGAGCAGTTCTTC.